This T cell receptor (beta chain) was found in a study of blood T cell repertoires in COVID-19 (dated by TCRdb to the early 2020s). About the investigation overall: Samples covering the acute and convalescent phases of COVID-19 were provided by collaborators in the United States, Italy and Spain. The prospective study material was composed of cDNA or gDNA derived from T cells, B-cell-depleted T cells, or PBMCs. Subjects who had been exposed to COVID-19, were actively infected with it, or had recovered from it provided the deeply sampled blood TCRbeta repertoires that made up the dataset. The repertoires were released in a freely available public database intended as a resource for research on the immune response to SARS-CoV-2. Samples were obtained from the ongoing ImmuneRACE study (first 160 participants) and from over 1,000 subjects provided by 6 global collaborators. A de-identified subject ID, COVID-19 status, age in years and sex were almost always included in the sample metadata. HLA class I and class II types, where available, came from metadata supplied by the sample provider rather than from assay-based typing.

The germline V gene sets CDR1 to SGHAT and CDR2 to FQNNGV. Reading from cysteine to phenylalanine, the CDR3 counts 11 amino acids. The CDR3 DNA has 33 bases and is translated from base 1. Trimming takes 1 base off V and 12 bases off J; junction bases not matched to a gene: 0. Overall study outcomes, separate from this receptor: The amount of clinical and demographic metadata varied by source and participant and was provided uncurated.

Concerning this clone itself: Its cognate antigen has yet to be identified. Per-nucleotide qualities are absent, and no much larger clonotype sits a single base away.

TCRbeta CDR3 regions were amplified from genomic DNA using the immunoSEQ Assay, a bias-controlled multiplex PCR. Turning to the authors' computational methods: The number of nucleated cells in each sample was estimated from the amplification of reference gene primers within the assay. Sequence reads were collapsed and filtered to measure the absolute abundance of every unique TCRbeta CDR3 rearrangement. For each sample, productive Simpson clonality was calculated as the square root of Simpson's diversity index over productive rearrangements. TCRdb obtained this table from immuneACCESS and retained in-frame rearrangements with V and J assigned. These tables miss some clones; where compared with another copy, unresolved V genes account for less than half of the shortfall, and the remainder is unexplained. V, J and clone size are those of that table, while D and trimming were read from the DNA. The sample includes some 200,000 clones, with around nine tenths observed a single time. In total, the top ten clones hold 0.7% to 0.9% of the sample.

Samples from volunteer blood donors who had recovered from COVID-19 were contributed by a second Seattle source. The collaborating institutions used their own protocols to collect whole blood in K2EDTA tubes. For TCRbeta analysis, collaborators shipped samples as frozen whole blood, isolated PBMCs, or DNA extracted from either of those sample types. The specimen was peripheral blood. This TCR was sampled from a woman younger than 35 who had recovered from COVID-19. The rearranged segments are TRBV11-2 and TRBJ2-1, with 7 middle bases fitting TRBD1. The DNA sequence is TGTGCCAGCAGCTTAGGACAGGGGCAGTTCTTC. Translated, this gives CASSLGQGQFF. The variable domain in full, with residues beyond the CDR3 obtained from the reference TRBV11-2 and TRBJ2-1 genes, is EAGVAQSPRYKIIEKRQSVAFWCNPISGHATLYWYQQILGQGPKLLIQFQNNGVVDDSQLPKDRFSAERLKGVDSTLKIQPAKLEDSAVYLCASSLGQGQFFGPGTRLTVL.